Shown below are 21 T cell receptor beta chains from a single sample sequenced in a study of blood T cell repertoires in COVID-19. Repertoires were generated with immunoSEQ multiplex PCR, while TCRdb's copy carries only in-frame clones and drops some. The sample consists of approximately 360,000 clones, more than 70% of them appearing once. The sequencing sample was made of PBMCs or T cells enriched from blood (not recorded which). The source of these receptors is a man aged 35 to 55 in a cohort exposed to, infected with or recovered from COVID-19 (not recorded which).

This clone was observed a few times. This chain connects TRBV1 to TRBJ1-1. TRBV1 is listed as a pseudogene. CDR3 length: 16 amino acids. The CDR3 DNA sequence: TGCACCAGCAGCCGCCGCCGGGTCAAAAGGAGGACTGAAGCTTTCTTT. As protein: CTSSRRRVKRRTEAFF.

The chain is built from TRBV19 and TRBJ2-5, with 9 nucleotides matching TRBD1. V was clipped by 3 bases and J by 5 bases; unmatched bases: 7. This CDR3 has 15 amino acids. The germline CDR1 and CDR2 sequences are LNHDA and SQIVND (reference sequence). CDR3 sequence: CASSMNRGRGETQYF. The CDR3 nucleotides are TGTGCCAGTAGTATGAACAGGGGGCGAGGGGAGACCCAGTACTTC.

This chain connects TRBV7-3 to TRBJ2-7, with 7 bases matching TRBD1. The CDR3 is 13 amino acids. With 5 bases clipped from V and 7 bases from J, the junction kept 8 bases outside the gene matches. Germline CDR1 and CDR2: SGHTA and FQGTGA. The CDR3 here is CASSPTGYGEQYF. The CDR3 nucleotides read TGTGCCAGCAGCCCGACAGGGTATGGAGAGCAGTACTTC.

The chain links TRBV15 to TRBJ1-2; TRBD1 agrees at 7 bases. V lost 4 bases to trimming and J lost 4 bases; unmatched junction nucleotides: 9. The CDR3 has 15 amino acids. CDR1 and CDR2 from the germline V gene are LNHNV and YYDKDF (reference sequence). This chain's CDR3 is CATSKLPGQSYGYTF. The CDR3 DNA sequence: TGTGCCACCAGCAAACTACCGGGACAGTCCTATGGCTACACCTTC.

The chain recombines TRBV6-5 with TRBJ1-3; 8 bases agree with TRBD1. Looked up from germline, CDR1 is MNHEY and CDR2 is SVGAGI. Losses at the gene ends were 2 bases for V and 4 bases for J; bases not matched to a gene: 4. CDR3 length: 15 amino acids. The CDR3 sequence: CASSYAGGSGNTIYF. CDR3 nucleotide sequence: TGTGCCAGCAGTTACGCAGGGGGCTCGGGAAACACCATATATTTT.

The chain uses TRBV28 and TRBJ1-6; no definite D call. The CDR3 sequence is 14 residues long. Germline V lookup: CDR1 MDHEN, CDR2 SYDVKM. With 5 bases removed from V and 0 bases from J, the gap between germline ends came to 5 bases. The CDR3 spells CASSPHSYNSPLHF. CDR3 bases: TGTGCCAGCAGTCCCCACTCCTATAATTCACCCCTCCACTTT.

In its sample, this clone was seen once. The V call is TRBV9, the J call TRBJ1-6; no clear D. The V end lost 0 bases, the J end lost 7 bases, and 8 bases lay between the germline ends. The CDR3 contains 14 residues. In germline, CDR1 is SGDLS, CDR2 YYNGEE. CDR3 sequence: CASSVDGKNSPLHF. The CDR3 DNA reads TGTGCCAGCAGCGTAGACGGGAAAAATTCACCCCTCCACTTT.

The V call is TRBV19, the J call TRBJ1-5; D not resolved. From germline, CDR1 is LNHDA and CDR2 SQIVND (reference sequence). The ends were cut back, 8 bases at V and 0 bases at J, with 14 bases in the middle. The CDR3 length is 15 residues. The CDR3 sequence is CASLQRAHSNQPQHF. The CDR3 region has the DNA TGTGCCAGTCTTCAGCGGGCGCATAGCAATCAGCCCCAGCATTTT. Combining the CDR3 with reference TRBV19 and TRBJ1-5 gives the whole variable domain DGGITQSPKYLFRKEGQNVTLSCEQNLNHDAMYWYRQDPGQGLRLIYYSQIVNDFQKGDIAEGYSVSREKKESFPLTVTSAQKNPTAFYLCASLQRAHSNQPQHFGDGTRLSIL.

The rearrangement joins TRBV6-5 to TRBJ1-1, with 7 bases fitting TRBD1. V lost 2 bases to trimming and J lost 0 bases; unmatched junction nucleotides: 6. The length of the CDR3 is 16 residues. CDR1 and CDR2 (germline): MNHEY, SVGAGI. Here the CDR3 reads CASSYRSTGVNTEAFF. CDR3 nucleotides: TGTGCCAGCAGTTACCGAAGTACAGGGGTGAACACTGAAGCTTTCTTT.

This rearrangement joins TRBV11-2 to TRBJ1-2, with a weak D call TRBD1 (6 bases). This CDR3 has 15 amino acids. Germline V lookup: CDR1 SGHAT, CDR2 FQNNGV. Trimming pared 3 bases from V and 2 bases from J, leaving 13 bases between. In nucleotides, the CDR3 is TGTGCCAGCAGCTTTTGGCTCCAGGGGAACTATGGCTACACCTTC. Protein product: CASSFWLQGNYGYTF. The whole variable domain, filled in from reference TRBV11-2 and TRBJ1-2, reads EAGVAQSPRYKIIEKRQSVAFWCNPISGHATLYWYQQILGQGPKLLIQFQNNGVVDDSQLPKDRFSAERLKGVDSTLKIQPAKLEDSAVYLCASSFWLQGNYGYTFGSGTRLTVV.

V is TRBV27 and J is TRBJ1-3; 8 bases fit TRBD1. In germline, CDR1 is MNHEY, CDR2 SMNVEV (reference sequence). V lost 6 bases and J lost 3; bases outside the gene matches: 4. CDR3 length: 14 residues. The CDR3 sequence: CASRRQGHGNTIYF. The CDR3 nucleotides read TGTGCCAGCAGAAGACAGGGGCATGGAAACACCATATATTTT.

This clone showed up just once. V is TRBV3-1 (or the pseudogene TRBV3-2) and J is TRBJ2-7; 8 nucleotides agree with TRBD1. This CDR3 region has 15 residues. Looked up from germline, CDR1 is LGHDT and CDR2 is YNNKEL (reference sequence). Losses at the gene ends were 2 bases for V and 5 bases for J; bases not matched to a gene: 8. CDR3 region: CASSQSPAGGHEQYF. The CDR3 DNA follows: TGTGCCAGCAGCCAATCCCCGGCAGGGGGCCACGAGCAGTACTTC.

This sequence joins TRBV3-1 (or the pseudogene TRBV3-2) and TRBJ2-2; TRBD1 matches 7 bases. Germline V gene sequence: CDR1 LGHDT, CDR2 YNNKEL (reference sequence). This CDR3 region has 15 residues. V lost 1 base and J lost 1; bases outside the gene matches: 0. The DNA for the CDR3 is TGTGCCAGCAGCCAAGGACAGGGGAACACCGGGGAGCTGTTTTTT. Amino acid sequence: CASSQGQGNTGELFF.

The V and J genes are TRBV4-2 and TRBJ2-3, with TRBD2 identical over 7 bases. J gave up 0 bases and V 0 bases, and 3 bases lay outside the gene matches. Germline V gene lookup returns CDR1 LGHNA and CDR2 YNFKEQ. The CDR3 contains 16 residues. CDR3 in amino acids: CASSQETGGSTDTQYF. The CDR3 DNA reads as TGTGCCAGCAGCCAAGAAACGGGAGGTAGCACAGATACGCAGTATTTT.

The chain recombines TRBV28 with TRBJ1-1; 7 nucleotides align to TRBD1. The CDR3 covers 15 residues. Germline CDR1 MDHEN, CDR2 SYDVKM. J lost 6 bases, V lost 10 bases, and 17 bases had no gene match. The CDR3 DNA reads TGTGCCACCTACCCCCAGGGACAGCCTTGGGCTGAAGCTTTCTTT. Translation: CATYPQGQPWAEAFF. Supplemented by reference TRBV28 and TRBJ1-1, the full variable domain reads DVKVTQSSRYLVKRTGEKVFLECVQDMDHENMFWYRQDPGLGLRLIYFSYDVKMKEKGDIPEGYSVSREKKERFSLILESASTNQTSMYLCATYPQGQPWAEAFFGQGTRLTVV.

This rearrangement joins TRBV11-2 to TRBJ2-4; maybe TRBD2 (6 bases). The CDR3 contains 14 residues. The V end was cut by 5 bases, the J end by 0 bases, with 8 bases between. Germline CDR1 is SGHAT and CDR2 is FQNNGV. This CDR3 reads CASSRGIAKNIQYF. In DNA form, the CDR3 reads TGTGCCAGCAGCCGCGGGATAGCCAAAAACATTCAGTACTTC. Full variable domain (outside the CDR3, taken from reference TRBV11-2 and TRBJ2-4): EAGVAQSPRYKIIEKRQSVAFWCNPISGHATLYWYQQILGQGPKLLIQFQNNGVVDDSQLPKDRFSAERLKGVDSTLKIQPAKLEDSAVYLCASSRGIAKNIQYFGAGTRLSVL.

The V and J genes are TRBV3-1 (or the pseudogene TRBV3-2) and TRBJ1-2; possible D gene TRBD1, 5 bases. CDR1 is LGHDT, CDR2 YNNKEL, per germline (reference sequence). Deletions cut 0 bases from V and 4 bases from J, with 9 bases between. The CDR3 is 14 amino acids. CDR3 protein: CASSQDARAYGYTF. As DNA, the CDR3 is TGTGCCAGCAGCCAAGATGCCAGGGCCTATGGCTACACCTTC.

The rearrangement links TRBV6-5 to TRBJ1-6; unclear D gene. Germline CDR1 is MNHEY and CDR2 is SVGAGI. The CDR3 is made up of 14 amino acids. The V and J ends lost 8 bases and 2 bases respectively, with 10 bases between them. The CDR3 region has the DNA TGTGCCAGCTTCCCGGGTCCCTATAATTCACCCCTCCACTTT. Amino acids: CASFPGPYNSPLHF.

Comment on this clone: The sample carries other DNA sequences with the same CDR3. The CDR3 DNA is TGTGCCAGCAGCGTAACGGGGAACACCGGGGAGCTGTTTTTT. Amino acid sequence: CASSVTGNTGELFF. The chain carries TRBV9 and TRBJ2-2; no firm D call. Trimming cost V 1 base and J 1 base, with 5 bases left between them. This CDR3 is 14 amino acids long. In germline, CDR1 is SGDLS, CDR2 YYNGEE.

In nucleotides, the CDR3 is TGTGCCAGCAGGACAACTAGCATAGGCGCCGGGGAGCTGTTTTTT. This sequence encodes CASRTTSIGAGELFF. The V and J genes are TRBV6-5 and TRBJ2-2; possibly TRBD2 for D (6 bases). Trimming cost V 6 bases and J 6 bases, with 17 bases left between them. CDR3 length equals 15 residues. Germline V CDR1 and CDR2: MNHEY, SVGAGI.

The CDR3 sequence is CASSLGRGGETQYF. The CDR3 nucleotides read TGCGCCAGCAGCCTTGGGCGGGGCGGAGAGACCCAGTACTTC. The chain combines TRBV5-1 with TRBJ2-5, with a possible D match to TRBD2 (6 bases). Germline CDR1 reads SGHRS; CDR2 reads YFSETQ. Trimming shortened V by 4 bases and J by 4 bases, and 14 bases separated the two germline ends. CDR3 length: 14 amino acids.